The 11 T cell receptor beta chains below were found in one sample sequenced in a study of blood T cells in healthy people across ages. Then a second PCR, running about 6 to 12 cycles, was carried out with a sample-barcoded 5' primer and a J-beta primer mix. TCRdb reprocessed the 5' RACE reads via MiXCR and lists one record per CDR3 protein. The repertoire includes about 930,000 distinct CDR3 sequences, 25% to 30% of them detected once, and more than 8.5% sits in the top ten. This sample was shared with a second study, whose subject was T cells of mothers and their children.

Sequenced: blood. The source is a woman aged 40-49 years in good health.

The gene calls are TRBV18 and TRBJ2-1; D may be TRBD1 (5 bases). The CDR3 is 16 amino acids. The germline gives CDR1 KGHSH, CDR2 LQKENI. Trimming stripped 3 bases from V and 5 bases from J, with 17 bases between. This CDR3 reads CASSPIEDTYDNEQFF. In nucleotides, the CDR3 is TGTGCCAGCTCACCTATCGAGGACACCTACGACAATGAGCAGTTCTTC.

This clonotype came up a few times. The V call is TRBV18, the J call TRBJ2-1; 9 positions agree with TRBD1. CDR3 length: 14 amino acids. The J segment lost 9 bases and the V segment lost 1 base, leaving 4 bases of the junction unmatched. Germline V gene sequence: CDR1 KGHSH, CDR2 LQKENI. CDR3 in amino acids: CASSPQTGGTEQFF. CDR3 in DNA: TGTGCCAGCTCACCACAGACAGGGGGAACTGAGCAGTTCTTC.

Comments on this clonotype: A junction boundary mismatches the germline segment, possibly from a read error. This sequence joins TRBV4-1 and TRBJ2-7; TRBD1 matches at 9 bases. Germline CDR1 and CDR2: MGHRA and YSYEKL. The CDR3 extends over 17 amino acids. The CDR3 DNA follows: TGCGCCGGCAGCCAACGAGAATTCCGGGACAGGGACCACGAGCAGTACTTC. It yields the protein CAGSQREFRDRDHEQYF.

This clonotype has at least ten counts. CDR3 amino acids: CAISDSEVEKLFF. In DNA form, the CDR3 reads TGTGCCATCAGTGACTCGGAGGTAGAAAAACTGTTTTTT. The rearrangement uses TRBV10-3 and TRBJ1-4; D gene ambiguous. The CDR3 has 13 amino acids. The V gene's germline CDR1 is ENHRY and CDR2 SYGVKD. Trimming cost V 3 bases and J 8 bases, with 10 bases left between them.

This clonotype has a count of ten or more. The rearrangement joins TRBV2 to TRBJ2-7, with D uncertain. The CDR3 runs 13 residues. V lost 4 bases to trimming and J lost 2 bases, with 9 bases between them. Germline V gives CDR1 SNHLY, CDR2 FYNNEI. The CDR3 loop is CASSGQLAYEQYF. The CDR3 DNA reads TGTGCCAGCAGTGGGCAGCTAGCCTACGAGCAGTACTTC.

This clonotype has ten or more counts. The chain links TRBV7-9 to TRBJ2-1; no clear D gene. Trimming removed 1 base from V and 7 bases from J, with 14 bases in between. Germline CDR1 is SEHNR and CDR2 is FQNEAQ (reference sequence). The CDR3 spans 15 residues. CDR3 loop: CASSLGESVWNEQFF. CDR3 DNA sequence: TGTGCCAGCAGCTTAGGAGAATCAGTATGGAATGAGCAGTTCTTC. Looking up the rest from reference TRBV7-9 and TRBJ2-1 gives the full variable domain: DTGVSQNPRHKITKRGQNVTFRCDPISEHNRLYWYRQTLGQGPEFLTYFQNEAQLEKSRLLSDRFSAERPKGSFSTLEIQRTEQGDSAMYLCASSLGESVWNEQFFGPGTRLTVL.

This clonotype was seen repeatedly, ten times or more. V usage is TRBV28 and J usage is TRBJ2-5, with D perhaps TRBD1 or TRBD2 (6 bases each). Germline CDR1 MDHEN, CDR2 SYDVKM. This CDR3 has 15 residues. Trimming pared 2 bases from V and 11 bases from J, leaving 21 bases between. The CDR3 DNA is TGTGCCAGCAGTTTAGAGGGGGGCGAGATTAGGAAGCAGTACTTC. Protein product: CASSLEGGEIRKQYF.

The chain has TRBV7-2 and TRBJ2-3; the D is unclear. The CDR3 totals 12 residues. The V end lost 8 bases, the J end lost 1 base, and 7 bases lay between the germline ends. Per the germline V gene, CDR1 is SGHTA and CDR2 is FQGNSA. CDR3: CASGFGTDTQYF. CDR3 in DNA: TGTGCCAGCGGTTTCGGCACAGATACGCAGTATTTT.

This clonotype was found a few times. The chain has TRBV21-1 and TRBJ2-7; the listed D gene, TRBD1, was not tested against the DNA. TRBV21-1 is listed as a pseudogene. CDR3 length equals 19 residues. CDR3 loop: CASSKPSGQGKGGNHEQYF. CDR3 nucleotides: TGTGCCAGCAGCAAACCGTCGGGACAGGGGAAAGGGGGTAACCACGAGCAGTACTTC.

This clonotype was recorded many times. The rearrangement links TRBV7-8 to TRBJ2-1; D assignment may be TRBD1 or TRBD2 (8 bases each). Germline values: CDR1 SGHVS, CDR2 FQNEAQ. The CDR3 spans 15 residues. V lost 7 bases and J 14 bases, leaving 27 bases between the germline ends. DNA for the CDR3: TGTGCCAGCATCAAGGACAGGGTACTTTTCGGGAGGGAGTTCTTC. As protein: CASIKDRVLFGREFF.

This clonotype was counted once. The rearrangement links TRBV24-1 to TRBJ2-1; 8 bases map to TRBD2. V was pared by 0 bases and J by 7 bases, with 10 bases of the junction left unmatched. The CDR3 is 17 residues long. Per germline, CDR1 KGHDR and CDR2 SFDVKD. Written as DNA, the CDR3 is TGTGCCACCAGTGATTTGGTGGTGGCGGGGGGAGGGAATGAGCAGTTCTTC. Its translation is CATSDLVVAGGGNEQFF.